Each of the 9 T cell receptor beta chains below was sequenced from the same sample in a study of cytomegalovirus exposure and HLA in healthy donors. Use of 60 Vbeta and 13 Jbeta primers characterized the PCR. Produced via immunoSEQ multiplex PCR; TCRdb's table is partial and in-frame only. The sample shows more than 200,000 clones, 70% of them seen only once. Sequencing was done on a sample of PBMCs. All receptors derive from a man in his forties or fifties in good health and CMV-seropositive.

CDR3 in amino acids: CASSVTGASEAFF. CDR3 DNA: TGTGCCAGCAGCGTGACAGGGGCGAGTGAAGCTTTCTTT. J is TRBJ1-1 and V is TRBV9, with 8 nucleotides matching TRBD1. Germline V CDR1 and CDR2: SGDLS, YYNGEE. V gave up 2 bases and J gave up 7 bases; unmatched junction bases: 4. There are 13 residues in the CDR3.

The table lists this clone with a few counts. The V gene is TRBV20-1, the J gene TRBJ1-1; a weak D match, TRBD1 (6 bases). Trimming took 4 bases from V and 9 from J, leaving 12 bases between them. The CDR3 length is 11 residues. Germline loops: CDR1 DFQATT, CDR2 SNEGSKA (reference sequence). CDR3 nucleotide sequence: TGCAGTGCTACGCCGGGACAAAAAGCTTTCTTT. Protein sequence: CSATPGQKAFF.

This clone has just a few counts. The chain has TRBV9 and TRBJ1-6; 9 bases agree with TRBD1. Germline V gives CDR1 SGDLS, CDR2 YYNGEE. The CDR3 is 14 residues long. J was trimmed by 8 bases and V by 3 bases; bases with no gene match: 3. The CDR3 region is CASSERTGDSPLHF. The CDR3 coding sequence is TGTGCCAGCAGCGAGCGGACAGGGGATTCACCCCTCCACTTT.

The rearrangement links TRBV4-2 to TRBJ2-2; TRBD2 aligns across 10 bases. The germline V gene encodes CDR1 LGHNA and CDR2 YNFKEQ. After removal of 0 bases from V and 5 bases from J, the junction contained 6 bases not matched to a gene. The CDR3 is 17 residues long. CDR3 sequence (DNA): TGTGCCAGCAGCCAAGAGCCTAGCGGGGGAGTAACCGGGGAGCTGTTTTTT. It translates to CASSQEPSGGVTGELFF.

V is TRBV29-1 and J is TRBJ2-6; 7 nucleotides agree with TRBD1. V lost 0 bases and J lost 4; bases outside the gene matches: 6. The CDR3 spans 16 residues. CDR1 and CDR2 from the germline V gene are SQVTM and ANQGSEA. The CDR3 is CSVEERGQRGANVLTF. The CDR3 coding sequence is TGCAGCGTTGAAGAGAGGGGACAGCGCGGGGCCAACGTCCTGACTTTC.

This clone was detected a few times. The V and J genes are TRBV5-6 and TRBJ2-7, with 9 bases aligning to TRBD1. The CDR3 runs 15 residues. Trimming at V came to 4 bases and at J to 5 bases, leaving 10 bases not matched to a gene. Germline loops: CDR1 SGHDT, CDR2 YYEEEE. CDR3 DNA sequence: TGTGCCAGCAGCCCCAGGGACAGGGTGTTCGACGAGCAGTACTTC. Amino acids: CASSPRDRVFDEQYF.

CDR3 sequence: CASTQGGWNQPQHF. For the CDR3, the DNA is TGTGCCAGCACCCAAGGGGGTTGGAATCAGCCCCAGCATTTT. This chain connects TRBV6-6 to TRBJ1-5; D might be TRBD1 (6 bases). This CDR3 has 14 amino acids. Between the trimmed V and J ends, which lost 7 bases and 4 bases, there was a span of 14 bases. Germline assignment: CDR1 MNHNY and CDR2 SVGAGI (reference sequence).

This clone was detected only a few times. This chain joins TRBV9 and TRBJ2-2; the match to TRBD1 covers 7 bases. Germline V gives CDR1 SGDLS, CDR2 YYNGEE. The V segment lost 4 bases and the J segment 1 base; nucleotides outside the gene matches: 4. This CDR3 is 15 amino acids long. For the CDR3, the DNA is TGTGCCAGCAGCTCCAGGACAGGGAACACCGGGGAGCTGTTTTTT. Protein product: CASSSRTGNTGELFF.

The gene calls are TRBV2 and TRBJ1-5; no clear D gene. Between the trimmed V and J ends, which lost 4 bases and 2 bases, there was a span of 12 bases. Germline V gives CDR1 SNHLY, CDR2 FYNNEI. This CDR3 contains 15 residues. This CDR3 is CASSVGWQGNQPQHF. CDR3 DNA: TGTGCCAGCAGTGTAGGTTGGCAGGGCAATCAGCCCCAGCATTTT.